The sequence of this TCR beta chain was determined in a study of blood T cells in healthy people across ages. Whole-study findings and limits: Across samples, TCR beta diversity tracked strongly with naive T cell percentage. Long-lived and aged donors differed, with more naive CD4+ cells and higher diversity in the long-lived.

CDR3 length equals 14 residues. Deletions cut 4 bases from V and 0 bases from J, with 10 bases between. The germline V gene has CDR1 LNHDA and CDR2 SQIVND (reference sequence). The donors, all healthy, were Caucasians living in Russia, aged roughly 6 to 100. As to this clonotype: Its antigen is undetermined.

Primed by a sample-barcoded 5' primer and a J-beta primer mix, a second PCR proceeded for roughly 7 to 12 cycles. TCRdb analysed the 5' RACE reads with MiXCR anew, one entry per CDR3 protein. The sample includes about 570,000 distinct CDR3 sequences, 27% of them seen just once. This chain uses TRBV19 with TRBJ2-7; D not resolved. Sequencing was done on a sample of blood. The TCR was taken from a woman between 70 and 85 years old in good health. CDR3 coding DNA: TGTGCCAGTAGTACCCCCGGTAACTCCTACGAGCAGTACTTC. It translates to CASSTPGNSYEQYF.